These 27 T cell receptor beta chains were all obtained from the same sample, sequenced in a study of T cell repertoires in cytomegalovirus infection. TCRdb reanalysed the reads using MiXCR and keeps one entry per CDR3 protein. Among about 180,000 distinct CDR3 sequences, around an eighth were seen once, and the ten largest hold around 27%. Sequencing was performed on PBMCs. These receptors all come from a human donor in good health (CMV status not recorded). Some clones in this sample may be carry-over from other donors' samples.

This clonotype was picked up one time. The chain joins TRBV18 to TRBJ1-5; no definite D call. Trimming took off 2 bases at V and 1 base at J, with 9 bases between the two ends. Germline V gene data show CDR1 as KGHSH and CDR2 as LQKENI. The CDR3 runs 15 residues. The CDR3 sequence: CASSPTFRSNQPQHF. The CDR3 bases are TGTGCCAGCTCACCAACCTTTCGGAGCAATCAGCCCCAGCATTTT. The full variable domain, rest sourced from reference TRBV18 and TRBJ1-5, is NAGVMQNPRHLVRRRGQEARLRCSPMKGHSHVYWYRQLPEEGLKFMVYLQKENIIDESGMPKERFSAEFPKEGPSILRIQQVVRGDSAAYFCASSPTFRSNQPQHFGDGTRLSIL.

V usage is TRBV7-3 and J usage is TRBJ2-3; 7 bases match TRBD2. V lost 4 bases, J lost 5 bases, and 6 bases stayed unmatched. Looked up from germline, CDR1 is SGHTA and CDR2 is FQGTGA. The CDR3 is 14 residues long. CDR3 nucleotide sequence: TGTGCCAGCAGCTGGACGGGGGGAATAGATACGCAGTATTTT. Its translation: CASSWTGGIDTQYF. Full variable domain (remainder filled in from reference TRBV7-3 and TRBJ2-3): GAGVSQTPSNKVTEKGKYVELRCDPISGHTALYWYRQSLGQGPEFLIYFQGTGAADDSGLPNDRFFAVRPEGSVSTLKIQRTERGDSAVYLCASSWTGGIDTQYFGPGTRLTVL.

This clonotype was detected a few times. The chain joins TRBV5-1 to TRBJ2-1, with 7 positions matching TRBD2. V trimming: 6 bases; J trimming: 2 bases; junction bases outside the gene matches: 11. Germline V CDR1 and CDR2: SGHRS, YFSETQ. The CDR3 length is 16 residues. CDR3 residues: CASKRLAGDTYNEQFF. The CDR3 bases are TGCGCCAGCAAGAGACTAGCCGGAGATACCTACAATGAGCAGTTCTTC.

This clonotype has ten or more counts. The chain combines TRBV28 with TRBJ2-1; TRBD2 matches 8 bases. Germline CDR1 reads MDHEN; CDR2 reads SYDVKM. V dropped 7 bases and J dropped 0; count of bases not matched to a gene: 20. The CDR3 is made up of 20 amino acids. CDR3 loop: CASTSIPGLVAPSSYNEQFF. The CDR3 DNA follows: TGTGCCAGCACCTCTATCCCGGGACTAGTAGCACCTAGCTCCTACAATGAGCAGTTCTTC. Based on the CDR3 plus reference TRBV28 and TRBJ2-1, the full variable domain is DVKVTQSSRYLVKRTGEKVFLECVQDMDHENMFWYRQDPGLGLRLIYFSYDVKMKEKGDIPEGYSVSREKKERFSLILESASTNQTSMYLCASTSIPGLVAPSSYNEQFFGPGTRLTVL.

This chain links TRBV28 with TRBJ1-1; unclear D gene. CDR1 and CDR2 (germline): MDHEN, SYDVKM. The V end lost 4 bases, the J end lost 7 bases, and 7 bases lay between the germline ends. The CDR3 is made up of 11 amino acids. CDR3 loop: CASSSDGEAFF. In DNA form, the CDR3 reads TGTGCCAGCAGTTCTGACGGTGAAGCTTTCTTT. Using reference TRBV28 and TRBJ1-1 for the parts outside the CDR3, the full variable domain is DVKVTQSSRYLVKRTGEKVFLECVQDMDHENMFWYRQDPGLGLRLIYFSYDVKMKEKGDIPEGYSVSREKKERFSLILESASTNQTSMYLCASSSDGEAFFGQGTRLTVV.

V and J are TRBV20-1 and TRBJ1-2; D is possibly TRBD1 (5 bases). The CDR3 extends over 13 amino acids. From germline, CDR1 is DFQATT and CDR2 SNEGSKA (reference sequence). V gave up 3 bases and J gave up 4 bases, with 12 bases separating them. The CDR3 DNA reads TGCAGTGCTAGCCCCGGGGCCGCCTATGGCTACACCTTC. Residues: CSASPGAAYGYTF.

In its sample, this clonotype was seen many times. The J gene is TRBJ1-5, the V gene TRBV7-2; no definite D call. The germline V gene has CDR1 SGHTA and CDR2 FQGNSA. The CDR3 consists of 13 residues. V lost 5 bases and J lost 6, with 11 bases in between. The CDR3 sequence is CASSRSVRQPQHF. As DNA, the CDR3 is TGTGCCAGCAGCAGGAGTGTTCGTCAGCCCCAGCATTTT. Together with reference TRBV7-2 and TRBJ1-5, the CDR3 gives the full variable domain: GAGVSQSPSNKVTEKGKDVELRCDPISGHTALYWYRQSLGQGLEFLIYFQGNSAPDKSGLPSDRFSAERTGGSVSTLTIQRTQQEDSAVYLCASSRSVRQPQHFGDGTRLSIL.

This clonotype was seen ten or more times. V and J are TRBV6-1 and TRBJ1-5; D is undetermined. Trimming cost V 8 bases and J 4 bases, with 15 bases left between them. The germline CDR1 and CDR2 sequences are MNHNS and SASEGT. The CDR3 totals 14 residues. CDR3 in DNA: TGTGCCAGCTACCGGGAACTAACAAATCAGCCCCAGCATTTT. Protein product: CASYRELTNQPQHF.

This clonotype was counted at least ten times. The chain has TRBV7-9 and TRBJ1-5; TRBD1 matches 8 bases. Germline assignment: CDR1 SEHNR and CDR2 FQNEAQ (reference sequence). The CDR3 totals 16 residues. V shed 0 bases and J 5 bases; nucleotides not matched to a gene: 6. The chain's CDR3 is CASSLAGTGQHQPQHF. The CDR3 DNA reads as TGTGCCAGCAGCTTAGCGGGGACAGGCCAACATCAGCCCCAGCATTTT.

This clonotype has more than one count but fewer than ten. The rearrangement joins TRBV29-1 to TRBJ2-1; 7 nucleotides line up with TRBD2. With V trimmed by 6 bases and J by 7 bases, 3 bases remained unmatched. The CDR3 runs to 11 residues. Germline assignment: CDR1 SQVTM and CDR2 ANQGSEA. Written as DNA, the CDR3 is TGCAGCGTCGGGACTAAAAATGAGCAGTTCTTC. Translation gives CSVGTKNEQFF.

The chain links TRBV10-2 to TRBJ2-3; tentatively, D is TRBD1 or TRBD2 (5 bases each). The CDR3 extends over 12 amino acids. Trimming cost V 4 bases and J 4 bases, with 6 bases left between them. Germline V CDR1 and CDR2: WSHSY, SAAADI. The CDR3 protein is CASSGGADTQYF. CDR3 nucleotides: TGCGCCAGCAGTGGAGGGGCAGATACGCAGTATTTT.

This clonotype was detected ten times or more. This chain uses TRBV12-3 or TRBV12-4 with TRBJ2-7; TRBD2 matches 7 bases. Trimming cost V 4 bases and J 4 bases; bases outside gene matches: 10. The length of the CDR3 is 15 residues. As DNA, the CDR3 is TGTGCCAGCAGTTCCTCAGGGACTATCACTTACGAGCAGTACTTC. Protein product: CASSSSGTITYEQYF.

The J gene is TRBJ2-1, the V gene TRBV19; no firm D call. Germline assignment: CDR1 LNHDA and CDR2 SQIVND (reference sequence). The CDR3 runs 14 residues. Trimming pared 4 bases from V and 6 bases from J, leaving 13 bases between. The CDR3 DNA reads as TGTGCCAGTAGTACCCTTTTGATGGGCAATGAGCAGTTCTTC. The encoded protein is CASSTLLMGNEQFF.

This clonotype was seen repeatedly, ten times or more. The CDR3 loop reads CASSLSRGAYEQYF. The CDR3 DNA follows: TGTGCCAGCAGCTTAAGTCGCGGGGCCTACGAGCAGTACTTC. The rearrangement joins TRBV7-2 to TRBJ2-7, with a weak D call TRBD2 (6 bases). V gave up 2 bases and J gave up 2 bases, with 10 bases separating them. CDR1 is SGHTA and CDR2 is FQGNSA in the germline V gene. The CDR3 has 14 amino acids.

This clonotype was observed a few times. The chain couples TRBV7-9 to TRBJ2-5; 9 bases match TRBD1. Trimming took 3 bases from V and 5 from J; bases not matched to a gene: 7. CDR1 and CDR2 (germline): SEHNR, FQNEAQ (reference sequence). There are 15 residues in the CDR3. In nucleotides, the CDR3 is TGTGCCAGCAGCTTCCGGGACAGGGTTGTCGAGACCCAGTACTTC. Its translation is CASSFRDRVVETQYF.

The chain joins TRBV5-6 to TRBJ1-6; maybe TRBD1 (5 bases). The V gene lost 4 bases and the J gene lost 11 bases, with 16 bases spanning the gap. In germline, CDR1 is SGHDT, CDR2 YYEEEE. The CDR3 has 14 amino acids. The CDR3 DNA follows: TGTGCCAGCAGCCTATCAACACAGGATCCACCCCTCCACTTT. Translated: CASSLSTQDPPLHF.

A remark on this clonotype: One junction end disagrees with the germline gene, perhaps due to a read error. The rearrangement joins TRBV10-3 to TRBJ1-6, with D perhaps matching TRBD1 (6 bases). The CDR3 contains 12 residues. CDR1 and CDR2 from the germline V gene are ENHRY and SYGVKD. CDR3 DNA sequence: TGTGCCAGCAGTGCAGGGGATCCACCCCTCCACTTT. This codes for CASSAGDPPLHF.

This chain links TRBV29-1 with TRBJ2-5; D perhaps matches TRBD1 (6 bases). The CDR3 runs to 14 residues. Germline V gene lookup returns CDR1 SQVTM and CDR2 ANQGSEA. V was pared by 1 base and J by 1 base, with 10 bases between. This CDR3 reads CSVEGAQGQETQYF. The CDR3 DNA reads TGCAGCGTTGAAGGGGCACAGGGCCAAGAGACCCAGTACTTC.

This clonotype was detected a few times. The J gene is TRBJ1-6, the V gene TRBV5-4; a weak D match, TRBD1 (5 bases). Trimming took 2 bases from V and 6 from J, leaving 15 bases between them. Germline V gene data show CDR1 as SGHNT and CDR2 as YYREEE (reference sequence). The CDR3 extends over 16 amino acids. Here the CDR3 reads CASSLLTGFRNSPLHF. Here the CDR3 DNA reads TGTGCCAGCAGCTTACTCACAGGTTTCCGTAATTCACCCCTCCACTTT.

CDR3 in amino acids: CASSFDDGTEAFF. The CDR3 nucleotides are TGTGCCAGCAGCTTCGATGACGGGACTGAAGCTTTCTTT. The V call is TRBV7-3, the J call TRBJ1-1; D unresolved. V was cut by 3 bases and J by 5 bases, with 10 bases left in between. In germline, CDR1 is SGHTA, CDR2 FQGTGA. The CDR3 totals 13 residues.

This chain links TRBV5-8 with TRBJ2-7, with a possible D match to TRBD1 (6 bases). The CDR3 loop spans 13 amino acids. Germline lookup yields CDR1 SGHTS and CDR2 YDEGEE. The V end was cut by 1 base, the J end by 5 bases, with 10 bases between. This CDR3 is CASSLQGPNEQYF. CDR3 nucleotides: TGTGCCAGCAGCTTGCAGGGGCCCAACGAGCAGTACTTC. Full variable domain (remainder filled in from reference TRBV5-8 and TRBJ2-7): EAGVTQSPTHLIKTRGQQATLRCSPISGHTSVYWYQQALGLGLQFLLWYDEGEERNRGNFPPRFSGRQFPNYSSELNVNALELEDSALYLCASSLQGPNEQYFGPGTRLTVT.

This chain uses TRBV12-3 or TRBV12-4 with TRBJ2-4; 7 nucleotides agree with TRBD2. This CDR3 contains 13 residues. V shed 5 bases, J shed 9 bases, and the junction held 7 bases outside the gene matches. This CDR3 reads CASSKASGGIQYF. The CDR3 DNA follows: TGTGCCAGCAGTAAAGCCTCGGGAGGCATTCAGTACTTC.

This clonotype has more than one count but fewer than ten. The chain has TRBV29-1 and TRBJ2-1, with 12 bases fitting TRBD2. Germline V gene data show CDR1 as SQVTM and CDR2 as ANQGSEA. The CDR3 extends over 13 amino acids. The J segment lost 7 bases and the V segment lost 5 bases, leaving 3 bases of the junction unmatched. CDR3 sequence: CSVSTSGRNEQFF. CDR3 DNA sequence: TGCAGCGTTTCGACTAGCGGGAGAAATGAGCAGTTCTTC.

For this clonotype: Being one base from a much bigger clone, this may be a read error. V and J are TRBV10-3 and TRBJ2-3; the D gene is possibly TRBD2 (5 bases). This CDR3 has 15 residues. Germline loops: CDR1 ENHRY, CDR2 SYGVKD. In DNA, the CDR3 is TGTGCCATCAGTGTAGGACTCCGAGACACAGATAAGCAGTATTTT. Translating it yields CAISVGLRDTDKQYF.

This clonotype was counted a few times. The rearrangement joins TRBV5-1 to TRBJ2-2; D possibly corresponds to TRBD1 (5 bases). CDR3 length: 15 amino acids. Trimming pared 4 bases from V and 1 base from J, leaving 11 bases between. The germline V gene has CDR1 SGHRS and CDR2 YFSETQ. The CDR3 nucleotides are TGCGCCAGCAGCCTGGGGCGGAGGAACACCGGGGAGCTGTTTTTT. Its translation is CASSLGRRNTGELFF.

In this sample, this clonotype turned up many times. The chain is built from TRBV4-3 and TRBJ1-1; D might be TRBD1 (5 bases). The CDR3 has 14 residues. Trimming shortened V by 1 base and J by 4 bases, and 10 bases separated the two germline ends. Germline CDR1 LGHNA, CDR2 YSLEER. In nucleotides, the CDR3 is TGCGCCAGCAGCCAAGGGGGGGGTACCACTGAAGCTTTCTTT. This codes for CASSQGGGTTEAFF.

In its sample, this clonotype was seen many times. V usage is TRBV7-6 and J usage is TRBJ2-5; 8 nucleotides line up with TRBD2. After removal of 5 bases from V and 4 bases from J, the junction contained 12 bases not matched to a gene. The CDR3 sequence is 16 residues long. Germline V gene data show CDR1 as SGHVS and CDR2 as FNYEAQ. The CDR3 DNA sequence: TGTGCCAGCAGCCACCAACGGGGGGGTCCCCGAGAGACCCAGTACTTC. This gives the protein CASSHQRGGPRETQYF.